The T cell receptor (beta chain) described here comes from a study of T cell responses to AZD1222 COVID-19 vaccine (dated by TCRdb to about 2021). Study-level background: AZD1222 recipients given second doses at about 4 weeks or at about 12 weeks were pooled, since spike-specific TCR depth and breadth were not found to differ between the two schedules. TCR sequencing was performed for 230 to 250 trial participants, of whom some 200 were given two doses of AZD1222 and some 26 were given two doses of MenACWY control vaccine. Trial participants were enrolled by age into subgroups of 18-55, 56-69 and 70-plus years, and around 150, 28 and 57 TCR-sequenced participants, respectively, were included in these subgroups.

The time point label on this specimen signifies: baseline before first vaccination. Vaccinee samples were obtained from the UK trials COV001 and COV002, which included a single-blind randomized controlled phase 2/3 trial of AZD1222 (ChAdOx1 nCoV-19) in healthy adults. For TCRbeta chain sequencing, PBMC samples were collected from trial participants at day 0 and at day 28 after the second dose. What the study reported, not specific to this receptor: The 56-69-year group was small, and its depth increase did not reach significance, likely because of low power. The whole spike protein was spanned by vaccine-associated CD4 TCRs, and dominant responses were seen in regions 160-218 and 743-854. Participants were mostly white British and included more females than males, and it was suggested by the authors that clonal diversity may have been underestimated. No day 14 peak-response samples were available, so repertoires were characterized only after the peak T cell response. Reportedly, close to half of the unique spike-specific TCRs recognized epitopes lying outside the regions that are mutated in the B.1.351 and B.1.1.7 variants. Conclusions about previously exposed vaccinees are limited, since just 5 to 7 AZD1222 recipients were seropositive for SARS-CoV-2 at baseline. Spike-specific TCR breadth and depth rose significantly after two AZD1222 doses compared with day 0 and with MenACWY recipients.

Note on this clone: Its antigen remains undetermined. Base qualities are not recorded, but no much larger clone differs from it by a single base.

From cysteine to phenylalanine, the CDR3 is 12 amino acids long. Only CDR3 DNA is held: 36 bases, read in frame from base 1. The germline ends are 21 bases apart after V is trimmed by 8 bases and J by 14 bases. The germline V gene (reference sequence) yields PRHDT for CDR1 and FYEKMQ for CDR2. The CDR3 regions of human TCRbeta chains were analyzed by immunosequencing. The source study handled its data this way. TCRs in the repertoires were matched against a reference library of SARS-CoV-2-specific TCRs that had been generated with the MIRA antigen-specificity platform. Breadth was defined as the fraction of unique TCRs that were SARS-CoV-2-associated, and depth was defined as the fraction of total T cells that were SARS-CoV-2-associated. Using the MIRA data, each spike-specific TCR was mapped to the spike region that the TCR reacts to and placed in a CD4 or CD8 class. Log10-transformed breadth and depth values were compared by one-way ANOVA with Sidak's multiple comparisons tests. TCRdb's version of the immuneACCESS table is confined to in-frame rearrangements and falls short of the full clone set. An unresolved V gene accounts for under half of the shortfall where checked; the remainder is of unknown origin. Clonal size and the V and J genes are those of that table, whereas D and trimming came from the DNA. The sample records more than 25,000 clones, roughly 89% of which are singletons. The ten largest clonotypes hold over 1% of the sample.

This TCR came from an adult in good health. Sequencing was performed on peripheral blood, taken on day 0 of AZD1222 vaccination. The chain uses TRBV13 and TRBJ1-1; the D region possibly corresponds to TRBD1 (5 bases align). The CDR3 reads CASGVVGDGRFF. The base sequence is TGTGCCAGCGGTGTGGTAGGGGACGGTCGGTTCTTT.